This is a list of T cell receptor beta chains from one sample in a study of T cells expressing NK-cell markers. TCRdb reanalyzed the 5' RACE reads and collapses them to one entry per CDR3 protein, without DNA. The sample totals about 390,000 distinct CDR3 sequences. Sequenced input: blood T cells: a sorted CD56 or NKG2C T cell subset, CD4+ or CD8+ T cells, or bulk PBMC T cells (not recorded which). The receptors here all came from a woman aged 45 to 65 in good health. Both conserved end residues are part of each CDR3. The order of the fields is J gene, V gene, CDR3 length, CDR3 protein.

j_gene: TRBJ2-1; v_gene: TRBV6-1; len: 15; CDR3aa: CASSRAGVNYNEQFF
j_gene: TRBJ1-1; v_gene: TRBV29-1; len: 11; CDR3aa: CGTGRGTEAFF
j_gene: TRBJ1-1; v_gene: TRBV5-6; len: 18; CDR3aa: CASSLGGLFGTANTEAFF
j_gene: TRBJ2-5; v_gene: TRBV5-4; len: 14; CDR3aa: CASSREAVWETQYF
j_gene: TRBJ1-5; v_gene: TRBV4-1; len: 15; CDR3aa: CASSHSDWGNQPQHF
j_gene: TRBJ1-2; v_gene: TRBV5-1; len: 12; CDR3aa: CASSLDLRGYTF
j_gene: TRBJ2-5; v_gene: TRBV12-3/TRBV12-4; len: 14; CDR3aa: CASSPQGWQETQYF
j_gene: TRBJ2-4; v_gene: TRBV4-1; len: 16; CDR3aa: CASSQQGSLAKNIQYF
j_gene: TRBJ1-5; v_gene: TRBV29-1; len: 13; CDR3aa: CSVGGSGNQPQHF
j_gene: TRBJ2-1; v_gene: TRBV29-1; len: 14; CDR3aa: CSTSGLAGGREQFF
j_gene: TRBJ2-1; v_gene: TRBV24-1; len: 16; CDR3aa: CATSDGTASSYNEQFF
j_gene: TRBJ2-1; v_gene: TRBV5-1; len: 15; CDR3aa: CASSLGQTSGREQFF
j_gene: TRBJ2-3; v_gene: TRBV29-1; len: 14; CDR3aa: CSTTSGISTDTQYF
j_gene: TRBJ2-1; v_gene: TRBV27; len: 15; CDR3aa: CASSFVDGPYNEQFF
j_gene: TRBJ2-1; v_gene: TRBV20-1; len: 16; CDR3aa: CSAVHGRTGLFNEQFF
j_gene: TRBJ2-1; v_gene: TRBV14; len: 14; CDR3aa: CASSEGLDGNEQFF
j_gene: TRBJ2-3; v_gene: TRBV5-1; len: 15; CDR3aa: CASSLLGENTDTQYF
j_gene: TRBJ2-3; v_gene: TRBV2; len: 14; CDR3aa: CASLRDRGPDTQYF
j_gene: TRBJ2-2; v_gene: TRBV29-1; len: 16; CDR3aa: CSVVSGRPENTGELFF
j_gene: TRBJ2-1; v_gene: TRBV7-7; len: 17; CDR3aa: CASSSTVAPSSYNEQFF
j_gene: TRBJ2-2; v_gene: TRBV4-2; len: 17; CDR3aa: CASSQARHGKDTGELFF
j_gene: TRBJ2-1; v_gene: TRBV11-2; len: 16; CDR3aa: CASSPQFLAGANEQFF
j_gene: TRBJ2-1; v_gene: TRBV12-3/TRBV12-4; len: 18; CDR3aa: CASRASTSGRELNNEQFF
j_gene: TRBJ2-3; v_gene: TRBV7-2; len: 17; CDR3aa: CASSLRLRPHHTDTQYF
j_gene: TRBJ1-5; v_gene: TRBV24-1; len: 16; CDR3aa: CATSDSGEEGNQPQHF
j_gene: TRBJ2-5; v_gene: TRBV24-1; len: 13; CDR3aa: CATSDSGQETQYF
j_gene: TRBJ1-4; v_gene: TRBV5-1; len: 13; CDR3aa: CASSSRDREKLFF
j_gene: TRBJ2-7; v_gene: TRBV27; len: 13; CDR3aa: CASSLEEGYEQYF
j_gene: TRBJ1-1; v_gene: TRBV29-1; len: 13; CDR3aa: CSVEHKRRPEAFF
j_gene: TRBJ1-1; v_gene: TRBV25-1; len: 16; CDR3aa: CASSEGYTRGNTEAFF
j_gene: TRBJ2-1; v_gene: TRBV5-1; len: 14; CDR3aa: CASSGGTWGNEQFF
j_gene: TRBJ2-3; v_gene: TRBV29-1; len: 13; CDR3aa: CSVAATSTDTQYF
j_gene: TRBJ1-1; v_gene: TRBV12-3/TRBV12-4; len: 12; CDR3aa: CASSFVSSVAFF
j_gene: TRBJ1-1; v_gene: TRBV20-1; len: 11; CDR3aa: CSAIIYTEAFF
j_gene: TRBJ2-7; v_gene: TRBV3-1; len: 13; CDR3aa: CASSQDYGDEQYF
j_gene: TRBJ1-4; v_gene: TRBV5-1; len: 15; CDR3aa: CASSLIGRDDEKLFF
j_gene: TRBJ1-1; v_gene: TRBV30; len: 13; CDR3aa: CAWSYDRGFEAFF
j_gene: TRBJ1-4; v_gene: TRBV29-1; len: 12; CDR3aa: CSVGRQDEKLFF
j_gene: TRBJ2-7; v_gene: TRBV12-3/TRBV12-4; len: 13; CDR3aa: CASSRLTGYEQYF
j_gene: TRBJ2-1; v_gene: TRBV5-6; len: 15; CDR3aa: CASSLGAGGLDEQFF
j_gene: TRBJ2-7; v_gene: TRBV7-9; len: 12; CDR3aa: CASSYTRSEQYF